A selection of T cell receptor beta chains follows, all from one sample in a study of cytomegalovirus exposure and HLA in healthy donors. The protocol was immunoSEQ multiplex PCR, while the TCRdb copy is restricted to in-frame clones and leaves out a portion. The sample lists approximately 79,000 clones, 78% occurring once. Sequencing was performed on PBMCs. The receptors derive from a man in his forties or fifties in good health and CMV-seronegative. The CDR3 runs from the conserved cysteine through the conserved F or W. Each record gives: D gene, clone size, V gene, J gene, CDR3 DNA, CDR3 protein. D genes are given only for firm matches. A clone size is listed for some rows: how often the clone was seen (once, few, many), or a class if it is expanded.

>-|-|TRBV19|TRBJ2-3
TGTGCCAGTAGTTCGCGGGACCAAGGGGCCACAGATACGCAGTATTTT
CASSSRDQGATDTQYF
>TRBD2|-|TRBV5-4|TRBJ2-7
TGTGCCAGCAGCCTGACTAGCGGGACCTACGAGCAGTACTTC
CASSLTSGTYEQYF
>-|-|TRBV7-9|TRBJ2-7
TGTGCCAGCAGCGTTAGCGAGTCGCTTTCCGACGAGCAGTACTTC
CASSVSESLSDEQYF
>-|-|TRBV5-5|TRBJ2-5
TGTGCCAGTCATCTGCCAAGTGGGGGGTTGGAGACCCAGTACTTC
CASHLPSGGLETQYF
>-|-|TRBV7-9|TRBJ2-2
TGTGCCAGCAGTCACCCAGGGTCCTTGAACACCGGGGAGCTGTTTTTT
CASSHPGSLNTGELFF
>-|-|TRBV6-6|TRBJ1-1
TGTGCCAGCAGTTATTTCGGGAACACTGAAGCTTTCTTT
CASSYFGNTEAFF
>-|-|TRBV30|TRBJ2-1
TGTGCCTGGAGTGTACGGGGGTTATCCTACAATGAGCAGTTCTTC
CAWSVRGLSYNEQFF
>-|-|TRBV28|TRBJ1-5
TGTGCCAGCAGTTCAGGTCAGCCCCAGCATTTT
CASSSGQPQHF
>-|few|TRBV7-3|TRBJ2-7
TGTGCCAGCAGCTTAGGGGCAGGATACGAGCAGTACTTC
CASSLGAGYEQYF
>-|-|TRBV27|TRBJ1-5
TGTGCCAGCAGTTCCAGCCTGGGCGGCAATCAGCCCCAGCATTTT
CASSSSLGGNQPQHF
>-|-|TRBV28|TRBJ2-7
TGTGCCAGCAGTGCGACAGTGTTACCGCACGAGCAGTACTTC
CASSATVLPHEQYF
>TRBD1|once|TRBV6-5|TRBJ1-4
TGTGCCAGCAGTTGGGGGACAGGTCGCAATGAAAAACTGTTTTTT
CASSWGTGRNEKLFF
>TRBD1|-|TRBV29-1|TRBJ1-1
TGCAGCTGGGGCAGGGGGACTGAAGCTTTCTTT
CSWGRGTEAFF
>TRBD1|-|TRBV10-1|TRBJ2-1
TGCGCCAGCAGTCGGACAGGGGTCAATCATGGTGAGCAGTTCTTC
CASSRTGVNHGEQFF
>-|few|TRBV30|TRBJ1-3
TGTGCCTGGAGTCCGGGGAGGGGAGGAAACACCATATATTTT
CAWSPGRGGNTIYF
>TRBD2|-|TRBV6-6|TRBJ2-7
TGTGCCAGCAGTTACTCGACTAGCGGACAGTACTTC
CASSYSTSGQYF
>-|-|TRBV28|TRBJ1-1
TGTGCCAGCAGCCTCATCGACAGGGCTTTCTTT
CASSLIDRAFF
>-|-|TRBV7-6|TRBJ2-7
TGTGCCAGCAGCTCCGTGGCTCCAGGGTACGAGCAGTACTTC
CASSSVAPGYEQYF
>-|-|TRBV27|TRBJ1-1
TGTGCCAGCAGTTTCTATCAGTCAGGCGCTGAAGCTTTCTTT
CASSFYQSGAEAFF
>-|-|TRBV5-1|TRBJ2-2
TGCGCCAGCAGCCCCGGGATGGGGAGGACCGGGGAGCTGTTTTTT
CASSPGMGRTGELFF
>-|-|TRBV6-6|TRBJ1-5
TGTGTGGCGGGGGCCCGTCAGCCCCAGCATTTT
CVAGARQPQHF
>TRBD2|-|TRBV7-3|TRBJ2-1
TGTGCCAGCAGCGAAACTAGCGGGAGGGCCTCTCTGGGTGAGCAGTTCTTC
CASSETSGRASLGEQFF
>TRBD2|-|TRBV6-5|TRBJ2-1
TGTGCCAGCAGTTACCTTAGCGGGGGGAATGAGCAGTTCTTC
CASSYLSGGNEQFF
>-|few|TRBV15|TRBJ1-5
TGTGCCACCAGCCAGAAGTTTTATAGCAATCAGCCCCAGCATTTT
CATSQKFYSNQPQHF
>TRBD1|-|TRBV19|TRBJ2-1
TGTGCCAGCCGACAGGGTTTAAGTGAGCAGTTCTTC
CASRQGLSEQFF
>-|-|TRBV30|TRBJ1-3
TGTGCCTGGACCAAACCGGGAGGAGGGACTGGAAACACCATATATTTT
CAWTKPGGGTGNTIYF
>-|-|TRBV18|TRBJ1-4
TGTGCCAGCTCACTGGACACGGTGAATGAAAAACTGTTTTTT
CASSLDTVNEKLFF
>TRBD2|-|TRBV4-2|TRBJ2-7
TGTGCCAGCAGCCAAGGACTAGCGGGGTCCTACGAGCAGTACTTC
CASSQGLAGSYEQYF
>TRBD1|-|TRBV5-6|TRBJ1-1
TGTGCCAGCAGCTCGTCGAAAAGGACAGGCTGGACTGAAGCTTTCTTT
CASSSSKRTGWTEAFF
>TRBD1|-|TRBV5-4|TRBJ2-7
TGTGCCAGCAGCATCGGACAGGATACGATTTACGAGCAGTACTTC
CASSIGQDTIYEQYF
>TRBD1|once|TRBV19|TRBJ1-5
TGTGCCAGTAGTACCTCCACCGGGACAGGGGATCAGCCCCAGCATTTT
CASSTSTGTGDQPQHF
>-|-|TRBV4-1|TRBJ1-6
TGCGCCAGCAGCCAAGACAGGGTGGTAGGATCACCCCTCCACTTT
CASSQDRVVGSPLHF
>-|-|TRBV6-1|TRBJ1-6
TGTGCCACAACAGAACAGGAAAGTTCACCCCTCCACTTT
CATTEQESSPLHF
>-|-|TRBV18|TRBJ2-7
TGTGCCAGCTCACCATCGGAGGGGACCCACGAGCAGTACTTC
CASSPSEGTHEQYF
>TRBD2|few|TRBV18|TRBJ2-7
TGTGCCAGCTCACCCTTTAGCGGGAGGGCCTACGAGCAGTACTTC
CASSPFSGRAYEQYF
>-|once|TRBV2|TRBJ1-2
TGTGCCAGCAGTGAAGCCTCGCAGGGAGGCGGCTACACCTTC
CASSEASQGGGYTF
>TRBD2|-|TRBV14|TRBJ2-7
TGTGCCAGCAGCTCTCCGGTAGCGGGAGATGTCGAGCAGTACTTC
CASSSPVAGDVEQYF
>TRBD2|few|TRBV27|TRBJ2-1
TGTGCCAGCAGTCAGGGACTAGCGGGCCCCGGCTCCTACAATGAGCAGTTCTTC
CASSQGLAGPGSYNEQFF
>-|-|TRBV20-1|TRBJ1-2
TGCAGTGGTGTCGAGGGTGGCTACACCTTC
CSGVEGGYTF
>-|-|TRBV18|TRBJ2-1
TGTGCCAGCTCACCATTGACAGGGAGGAGTGAGCAGTTCTTC
CASSPLTGRSEQFF
>-|-|TRBV28|TRBJ1-1
TGTGCCAGCTTTAGAGGGGGGGCCACTGAAGCTTTCTTT
CASFRGGATEAFF
>-|few|TRBV5-8|TRBJ1-5
TGTGCCAGCAGCCTGGAGGTAGGGGGCAATCAGCCCCAGCATTTT
CASSLEVGGNQPQHF
>-|once|TRBV30|TRBJ1-3
TGTGCCTGGAGTCCCGCGAGCTCTGGAAACACCATATATTTT
CAWSPASSGNTIYF
>-|-|TRBV18|TRBJ2-7
TGTGCCAGCTCACCACTTCCAGGGTCCTACGAGCAGTACTTC
CASSPLPGSYEQYF
>TRBD2|-|TRBV4-1|TRBJ2-5
TGCGCCAGCAGCCAGATAGGGGCTAGCGGGAGGAAGACCCAGTACTTC
CASSQIGASGRKTQYF
>TRBD2|-|TRBV19|TRBJ2-3
TGTGCCAGTCGGACTAGCGGGAGGGCAGATACGCAGTATTTT
CASRTSGRADTQYF
>TRBD2|-|TRBV7-9|TRBJ2-1
TGTGCCAGCAGCTCTGCCGGGACTAGCGGGAGTTATGAGCAGTTCTTC
CASSSAGTSGSYEQFF
>TRBD1|once|TRBV6-1|TRBJ2-7
TGTGCCAGCAGTGAAGTGGGACAGGCCCCCTACGAGCAGTACTTC
CASSEVGQAPYEQYF
>TRBD1|-|TRBV11-2|TRBJ2-3
TGTGCCAGCAGCCTGACAGGGCCCCCTTTCACAGATACGCAGTATTTT
CASSLTGPPFTDTQYF
>TRBD2|-|TRBV29-1|TRBJ2-3
TGCAGCGTTGATTCGGTAGCGGGAGGAAGCAAGGATACGCAGTATTTT
CSVDSVAGGSKDTQYF
>TRBD2|-|TRBV6-5|TRBJ2-1
TGTGCCAGCAGTAGGCGGGAGGCCTACAATGAGCAGTTCTTC
CASSRREAYNEQFF
>TRBD1|-|TRBV5-6|TRBJ1-5
TGTGCCAGCAGCTTAAGGACAGGGGGTCTTCAGCCCCAGCATTTT
CASSLRTGGLQPQHF
>TRBD1|-|TRBV6-1|TRBJ1-1
TGTGCCAGCAGGCTGACAGGGGAGAACACTGAAGCTTTCTTT
CASRLTGENTEAFF
>-|once|TRBV28|TRBJ1-1
TGTGCCAGCACCTTAGACAGCATCAACACTGAAGCTTTCTTT
CASTLDSINTEAFF
>TRBD2|-|TRBV29-1|TRBJ2-3
TGCAGCGTTAATTCCCCCGGGAGGGCTAATACGCAGTATTTT
CSVNSPGRANTQYF
>-|-|TRBV7-9|TRBJ2-1
TGTGCCAGCAGCTTCGTTGATGAGCAGTTCTTC
CASSFVDEQFF
>-|-|TRBV5-1|TRBJ1-2
TGCGCCAGCAGCTTCGGTAATGAGGACTATGGCTACACCTTC
CASSFGNEDYGYTF
>-|-|TRBV28|TRBJ1-1
TGTGCCAGCAGTCCCGGGACAAGGAGGACTGAAGCTTTCTTT
CASSPGTRRTEAFF
>TRBD1|-|TRBV25-1|TRBJ1-1
TGTGCCAGCAGAGGACAGGCCCTGAACACTGAAGCTTTCTTT
CASRGQALNTEAFF